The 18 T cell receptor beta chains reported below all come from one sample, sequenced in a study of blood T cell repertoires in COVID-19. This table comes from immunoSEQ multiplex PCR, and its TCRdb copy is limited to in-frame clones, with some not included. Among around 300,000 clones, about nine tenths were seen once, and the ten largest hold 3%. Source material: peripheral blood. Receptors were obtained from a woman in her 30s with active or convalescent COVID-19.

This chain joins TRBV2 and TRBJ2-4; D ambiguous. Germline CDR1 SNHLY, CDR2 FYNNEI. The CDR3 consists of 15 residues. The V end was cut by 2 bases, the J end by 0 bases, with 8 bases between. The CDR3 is CASSEQVLAKNIQYF. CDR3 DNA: TGTGCCAGCAGTGAACAGGTCCTAGCCAAAAACATTCAGTACTTC.

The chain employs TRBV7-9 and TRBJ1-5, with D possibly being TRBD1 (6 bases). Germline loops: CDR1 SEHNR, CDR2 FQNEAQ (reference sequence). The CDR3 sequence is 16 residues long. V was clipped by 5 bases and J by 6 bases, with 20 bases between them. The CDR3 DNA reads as TGTGCCAGCAGCCGGGAGGAGGGGGGTATTATTCAGCCCCAGCATTTT. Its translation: CASSREEGGIIQPQHF.

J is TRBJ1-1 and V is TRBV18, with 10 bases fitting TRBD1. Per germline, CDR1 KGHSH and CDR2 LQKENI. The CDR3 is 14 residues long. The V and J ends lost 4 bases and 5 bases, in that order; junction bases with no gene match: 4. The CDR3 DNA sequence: TGTGCCAGCTCACGGGACAGGGGCAGGACTGAAGCTTTCTTT. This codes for CASSRDRGRTEAFF. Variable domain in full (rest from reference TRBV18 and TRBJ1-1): NAGVMQNPRHLVRRRGQEARLRCSPMKGHSHVYWYRQLPEEGLKFMVYLQKENIIDESGMPKERFSAEFPKEGPSILRIQQVVRGDSAAYFCASSRDRGRTEAFFGQGTRLTVV.

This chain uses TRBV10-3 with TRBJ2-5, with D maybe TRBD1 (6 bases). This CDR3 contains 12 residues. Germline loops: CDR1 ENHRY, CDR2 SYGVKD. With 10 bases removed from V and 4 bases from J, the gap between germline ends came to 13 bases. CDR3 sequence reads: CATGPGAETQYF. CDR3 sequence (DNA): TGTGCCACCGGACCAGGGGCAGAGACCCAGTACTTC.

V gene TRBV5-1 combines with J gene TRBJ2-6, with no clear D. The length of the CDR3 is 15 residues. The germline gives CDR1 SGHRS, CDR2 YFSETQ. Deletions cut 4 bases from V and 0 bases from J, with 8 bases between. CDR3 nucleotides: TGCGCCAGCAGCCCCCCGTTCTCTGGGGCCAACGTCCTGACTTTC. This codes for CASSPPFSGANVLTF.

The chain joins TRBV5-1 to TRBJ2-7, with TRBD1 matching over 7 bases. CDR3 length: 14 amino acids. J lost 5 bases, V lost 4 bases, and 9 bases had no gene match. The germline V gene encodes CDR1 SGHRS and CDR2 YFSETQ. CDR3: CASSQETGMDEQYF. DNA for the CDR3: TGCGCCAGCAGCCAGGAGACAGGGATGGACGAGCAGTACTTC. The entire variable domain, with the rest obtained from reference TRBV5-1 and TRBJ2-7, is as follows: KAGVTQTPRYLIKTRGQQVTLSCSPISGHRSVSWYQQTPGQGLQFLFEYFSETQRNKGNFPGRFSGRQFSNSRSEMNVSTLELGDSALYLCASSQETGMDEQYFGPGTRLTVT.

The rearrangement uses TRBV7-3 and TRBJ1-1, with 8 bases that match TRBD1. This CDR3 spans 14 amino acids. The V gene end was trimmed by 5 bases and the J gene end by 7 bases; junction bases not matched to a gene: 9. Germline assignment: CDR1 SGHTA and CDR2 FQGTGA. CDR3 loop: CASSPLGQGGEAFF. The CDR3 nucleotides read TGTGCCAGCAGCCCTCTAGGACAGGGTGGTGAAGCTTTCTTT.

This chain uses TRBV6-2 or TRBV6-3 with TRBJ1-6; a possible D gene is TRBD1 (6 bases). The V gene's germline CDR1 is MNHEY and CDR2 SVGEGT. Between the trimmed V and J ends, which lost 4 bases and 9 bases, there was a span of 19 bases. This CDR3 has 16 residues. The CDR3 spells CASSSRAAGDGSPLHF. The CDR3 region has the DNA TGTGCCAGCAGTTCCCGCGCCGCAGGGGACGGTTCACCCCTCCACTTT.

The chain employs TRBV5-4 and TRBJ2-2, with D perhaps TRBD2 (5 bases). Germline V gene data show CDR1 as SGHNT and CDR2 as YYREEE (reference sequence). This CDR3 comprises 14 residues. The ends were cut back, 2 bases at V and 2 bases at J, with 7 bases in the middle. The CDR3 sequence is CASSFGGNTGELFF. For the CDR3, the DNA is TGTGCCAGCAGCTTTGGAGGAAACACCGGGGAGCTGTTTTTT.

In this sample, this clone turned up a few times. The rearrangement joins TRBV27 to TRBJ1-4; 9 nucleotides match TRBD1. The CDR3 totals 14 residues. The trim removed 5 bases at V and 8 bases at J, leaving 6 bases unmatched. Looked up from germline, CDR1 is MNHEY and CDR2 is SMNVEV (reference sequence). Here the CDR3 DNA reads TGTGCCAGCAGTCAGACAGGGGGGGCGGAAAAACTGTTTTTT. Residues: CASSQTGGAEKLFF.

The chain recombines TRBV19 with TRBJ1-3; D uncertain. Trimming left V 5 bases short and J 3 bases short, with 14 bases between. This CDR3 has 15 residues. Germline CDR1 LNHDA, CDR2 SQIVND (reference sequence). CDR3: CASSVGRLLGNTIYF. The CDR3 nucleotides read TGTGCCAGTAGTGTCGGCAGGCTACTTGGAAACACCATATATTTT.

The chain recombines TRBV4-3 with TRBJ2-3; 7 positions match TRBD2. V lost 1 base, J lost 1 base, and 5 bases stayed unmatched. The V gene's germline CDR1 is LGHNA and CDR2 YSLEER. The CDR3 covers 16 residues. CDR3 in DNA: TGCGCCAGCAGCCAAGGGGCCCGGGGGGGCACAGATACGCAGTATTTT. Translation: CASSQGARGGTDTQYF.

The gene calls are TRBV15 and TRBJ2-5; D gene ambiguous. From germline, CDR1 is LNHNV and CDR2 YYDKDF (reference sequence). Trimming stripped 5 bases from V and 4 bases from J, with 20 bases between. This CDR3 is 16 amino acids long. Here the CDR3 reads CATSPQTESARETQYF. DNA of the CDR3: TGTGCCACCAGCCCTCAAACGGAGTCGGCGAGAGAGACCCAGTACTTC.

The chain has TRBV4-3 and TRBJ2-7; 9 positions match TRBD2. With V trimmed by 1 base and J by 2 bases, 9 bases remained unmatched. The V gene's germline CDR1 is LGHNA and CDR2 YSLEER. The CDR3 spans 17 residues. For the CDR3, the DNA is TGCGCCAGCAGCCAAGGCATGGCTAGCGGGAAACCCTACGAGCAGTACTTC. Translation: CASSQGMASGKPYEQYF.

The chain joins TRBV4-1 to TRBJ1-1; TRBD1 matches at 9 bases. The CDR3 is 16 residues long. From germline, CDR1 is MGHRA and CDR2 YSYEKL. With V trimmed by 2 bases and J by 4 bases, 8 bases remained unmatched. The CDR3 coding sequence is TGCGCCAGCAGCCAAAGCCAGGGACAGGGTTTCACTGAAGCTTTCTTT. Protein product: CASSQSQGQGFTEAFF.

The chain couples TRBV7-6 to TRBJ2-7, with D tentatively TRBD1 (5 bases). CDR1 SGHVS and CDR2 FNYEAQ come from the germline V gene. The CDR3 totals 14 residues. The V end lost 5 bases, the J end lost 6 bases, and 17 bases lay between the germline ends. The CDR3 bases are TGTGCCAGCAGCCCCCCTGGGGCAGGCCGCGAGCAGTACTTC. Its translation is CASSPPGAGREQYF. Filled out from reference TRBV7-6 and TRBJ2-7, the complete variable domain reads GAGVSQSPRYKVTKRGQDVALRCDPISGHVSLYWYRQALGQGPEFLTYFNYEAQQDKSGLPNDRFSAERPEGSISTLTIQRTEQRDSAMYRCASSPPGAGREQYFGPGTRLTVT.

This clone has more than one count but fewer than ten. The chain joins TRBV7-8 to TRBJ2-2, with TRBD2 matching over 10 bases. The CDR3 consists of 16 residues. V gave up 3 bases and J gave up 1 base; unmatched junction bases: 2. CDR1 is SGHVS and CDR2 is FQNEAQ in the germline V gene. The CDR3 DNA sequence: TGTGCCAGCAGCTTCGCTAGCGGGGGGAACACCGGGGAGCTGTTTTTT. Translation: CASSFASGGNTGELFF.

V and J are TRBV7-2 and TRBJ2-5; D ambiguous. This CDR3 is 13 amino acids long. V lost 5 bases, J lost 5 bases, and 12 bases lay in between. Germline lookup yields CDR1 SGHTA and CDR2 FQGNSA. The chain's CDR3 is CASSKIMAETQYF. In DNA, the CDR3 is TGTGCCAGCAGCAAAATCATGGCTGAGACCCAGTACTTC.